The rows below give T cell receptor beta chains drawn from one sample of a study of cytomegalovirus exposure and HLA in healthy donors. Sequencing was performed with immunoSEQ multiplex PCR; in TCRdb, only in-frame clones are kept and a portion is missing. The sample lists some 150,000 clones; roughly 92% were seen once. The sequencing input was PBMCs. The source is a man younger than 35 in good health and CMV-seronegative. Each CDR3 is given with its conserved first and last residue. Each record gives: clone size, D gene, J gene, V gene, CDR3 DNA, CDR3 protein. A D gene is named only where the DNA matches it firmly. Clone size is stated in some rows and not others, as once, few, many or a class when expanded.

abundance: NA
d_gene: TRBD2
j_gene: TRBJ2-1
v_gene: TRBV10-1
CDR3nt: TGCGCCAGCAGTCCGGCCGGGACTAGCGGGACAAATGAGCAGTTCTTC
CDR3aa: CASSPAGTSGTNEQFF

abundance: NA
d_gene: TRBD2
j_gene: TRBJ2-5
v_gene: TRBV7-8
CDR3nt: TGTGCCAGCAGCTTAGGTTTGGCGGGGGGGCCCCTTCTGGAGACCCAGTACTTC
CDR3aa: CASSLGLAGGPLLETQYF

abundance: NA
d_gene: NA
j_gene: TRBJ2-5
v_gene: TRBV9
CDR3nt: TGTGCCAGCAGCGTAGGACTAAAAGAGACCCAGTACTTC
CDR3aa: CASSVGLKETQYF

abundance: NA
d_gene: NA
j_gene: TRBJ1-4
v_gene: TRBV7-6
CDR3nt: TGTGCCAGCAGCTTAAAACCCCTCCCGACAGCACGTGCAACTAATGAAAAACTGTTTTTT
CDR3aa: CASSLKPLPTARATNEKLFF

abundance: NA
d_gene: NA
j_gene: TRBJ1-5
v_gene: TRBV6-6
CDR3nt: TGTGCCAGCAGCAGTTATAGCAATCAGCCCCAGCATTTT
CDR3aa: CASSSYSNQPQHF

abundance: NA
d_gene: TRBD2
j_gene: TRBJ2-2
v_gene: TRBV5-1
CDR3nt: TGCGCCAGCAGCGGGGGACTAGCCACCGGGGAGCTGTTTTTT
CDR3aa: CASSGGLATGELFF

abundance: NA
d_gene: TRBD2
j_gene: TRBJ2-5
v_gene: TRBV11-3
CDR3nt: TGTGCCAGCAGCCCCCGGGGGGGCGGATCACAAGAGACCCAGTACTTC
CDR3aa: CASSPRGGGSQETQYF

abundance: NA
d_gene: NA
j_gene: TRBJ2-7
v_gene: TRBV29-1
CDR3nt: TGCAGCGTTGGAGGGGGGGGATCCTACGAGCAGTACTTC
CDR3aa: CSVGGGGSYEQYF

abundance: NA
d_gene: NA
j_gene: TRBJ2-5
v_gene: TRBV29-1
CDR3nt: TGCAGCGTGAGGGCAGAGACCCAGTACTTC
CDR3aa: CSVRAETQYF

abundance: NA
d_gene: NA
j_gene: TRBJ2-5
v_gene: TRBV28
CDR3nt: TGTGCCAGCCGAGGACAAGTCGGGACCCAGTACTTC
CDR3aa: CASRGQVGTQYF

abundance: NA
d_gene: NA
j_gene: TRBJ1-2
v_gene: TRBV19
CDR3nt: TGTGCCAGTAGTCCCCTAACAGGGAACTATGGCTACACCTTC
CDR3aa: CASSPLTGNYGYTF

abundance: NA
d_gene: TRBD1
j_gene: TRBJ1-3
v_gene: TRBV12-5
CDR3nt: TGTGCTAGTGGTTCCAGAACAGGGGGAATCTCTGGAAACACCATATATTTT
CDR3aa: CASGSRTGGISGNTIYF

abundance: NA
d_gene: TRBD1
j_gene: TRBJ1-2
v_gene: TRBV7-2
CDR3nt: TGTGCCAGCAGCTTAGCGGAGGGACAGCCCTATGGCTACACCTTC
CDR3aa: CASSLAEGQPYGYTF

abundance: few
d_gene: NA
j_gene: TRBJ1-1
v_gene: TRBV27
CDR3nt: TGTGCCAGCAGTTTATCCGGCGGGAACACTGAAGCTTTCTTT
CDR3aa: CASSLSGGNTEAFF

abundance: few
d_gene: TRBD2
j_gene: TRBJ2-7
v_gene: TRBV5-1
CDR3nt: TGCGCCAGCAGCTTGGTGAGCGGGGGGCTTGGCGAGCAGTACTTC
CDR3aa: CASSLVSGGLGEQYF

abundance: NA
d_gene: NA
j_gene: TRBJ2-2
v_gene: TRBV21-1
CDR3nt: TGTGCCAGCAGCAAATCTGTCAGGACGAACACCGGGGAGCTGTTTTTT
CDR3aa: CASSKSVRTNTGELFF

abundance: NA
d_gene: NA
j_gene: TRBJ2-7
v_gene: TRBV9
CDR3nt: TGTGCCAGCAGCCCTTATGGCAGGATCTCCTACGAGCAGTACTTC
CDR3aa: CASSPYGRISYEQYF

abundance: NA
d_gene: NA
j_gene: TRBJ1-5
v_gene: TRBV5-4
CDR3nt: TGTGCCAGCAGCACCAGGGGAACCAATCAGCCCCAGCATTTT
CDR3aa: CASSTRGTNQPQHF

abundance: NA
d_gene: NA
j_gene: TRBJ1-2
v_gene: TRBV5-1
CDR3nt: TGCGCCAGCAGCTTGGGACTTGGCACCCCAAAGACAGGACCTAACTATGGCTACACCTTC
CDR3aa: CASSLGLGTPKTGPNYGYTF

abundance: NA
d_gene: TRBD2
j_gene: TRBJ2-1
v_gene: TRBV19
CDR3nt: TGTGCCAGTAGTCCGGGACTAGCTAACTACAATGAGCAGTTCTTC
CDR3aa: CASSPGLANYNEQFF

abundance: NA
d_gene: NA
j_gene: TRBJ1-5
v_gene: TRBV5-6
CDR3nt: TGTGCCAGCAGCTTCGCAGGGAGGCTAAATCAGCCCCAGCATTTT
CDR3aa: CASSFAGRLNQPQHF

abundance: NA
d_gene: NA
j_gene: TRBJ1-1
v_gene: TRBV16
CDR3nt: TGTGCCAGCAGCCACCTACAGGGTGCGAACACTGAAGCTTTCTTT
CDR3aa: CASSHLQGANTEAFF

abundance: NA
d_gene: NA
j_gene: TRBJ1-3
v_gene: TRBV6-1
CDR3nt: TGTGCCAGCAGTGAAGCGCCCGGGGCTGGAAACACCATATATTTT
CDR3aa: CASSEAPGAGNTIYF

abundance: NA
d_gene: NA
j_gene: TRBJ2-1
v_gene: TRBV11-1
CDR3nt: TGTGCCAGCAGCTCCAGGTTTTCCTCCTACAATGAGCAGTTCTTC
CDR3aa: CASSSRFSSYNEQFF

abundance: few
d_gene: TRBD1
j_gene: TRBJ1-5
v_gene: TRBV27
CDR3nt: TGTGCCAGCAGTTTACTACAGGGGCTTAGCAATCAGCCCCAGCATTTT
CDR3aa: CASSLLQGLSNQPQHF

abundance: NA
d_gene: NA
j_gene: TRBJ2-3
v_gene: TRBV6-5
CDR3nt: TGTGCCAGCAGTTACCAGTTCAGCACAGATACGCAGTATTTT
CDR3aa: CASSYQFSTDTQYF

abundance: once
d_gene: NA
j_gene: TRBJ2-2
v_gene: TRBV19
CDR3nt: TGTGCCAGTAGTCGGACCGGGGAGCTGTTTTTT
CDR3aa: CASSRTGELFF

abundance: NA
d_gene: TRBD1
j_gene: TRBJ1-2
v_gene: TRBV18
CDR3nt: TGTGCCAGCTCAAATGGACAGGGGGATGGCTACACCTTC
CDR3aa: CASSNGQGDGYTF

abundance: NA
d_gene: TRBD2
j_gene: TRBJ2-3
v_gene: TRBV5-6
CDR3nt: TGTGCCAGCAGCCTGGGACTAGCGACCACAGATACGCAGTATTTT
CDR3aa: CASSLGLATTDTQYF

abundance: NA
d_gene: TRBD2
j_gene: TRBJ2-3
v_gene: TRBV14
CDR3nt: TGTGCCAGCACCCGACTAGCGGGAGCGCCGGGGATGCAGTATTTT
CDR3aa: CASTRLAGAPGMQYF

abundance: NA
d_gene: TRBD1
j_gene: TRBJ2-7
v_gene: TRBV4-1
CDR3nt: TGCGCCAGCAGCCAAGGGGGACAGAGGTTGGACGAGCAGTACTTC
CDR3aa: CASSQGGQRLDEQYF

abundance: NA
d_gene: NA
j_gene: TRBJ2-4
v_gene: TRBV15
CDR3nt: TGTGCCACCAGCAGGGGAGGAGGGGAAGACATTCAGTACTTC
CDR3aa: CATSRGGGEDIQYF

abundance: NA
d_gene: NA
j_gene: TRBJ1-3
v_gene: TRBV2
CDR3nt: TGTGCCAGCAGTGAAGGTTTGTCCATCTCTGGAAACACCATATATTTT
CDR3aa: CASSEGLSISGNTIYF

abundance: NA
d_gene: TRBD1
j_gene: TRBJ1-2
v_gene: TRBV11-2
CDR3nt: TGTGCCAGCAGCTTAGATCCTACAGGGGGAGGAGGCTACACCTTC
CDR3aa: CASSLDPTGGGGYTF

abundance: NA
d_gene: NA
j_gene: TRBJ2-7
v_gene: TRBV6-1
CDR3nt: TGTGCCAGCAAATGGAGCCTCGGTACGGGCGAGCAGTACTTC
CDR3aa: CASKWSLGTGEQYF

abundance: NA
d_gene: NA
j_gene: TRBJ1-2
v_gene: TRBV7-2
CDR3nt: TGTGCCAGCAGCTTAGGAGTCAGGGAGGGAGGCTACACCTTC
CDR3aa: CASSLGVREGGYTF

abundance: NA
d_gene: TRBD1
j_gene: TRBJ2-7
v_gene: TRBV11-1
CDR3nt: TGTGCCAGCAGCTCCGACAGGGGCTACGAGCAGTACTTC
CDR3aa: CASSSDRGYEQYF

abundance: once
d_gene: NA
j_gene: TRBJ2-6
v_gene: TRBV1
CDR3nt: TGCACCAGCAGCCAGCACCCGGGGAGGGGGGACTCTGGGGCCAACGTCCTGACTTTC
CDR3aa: CTSSQHPGRGDSGANVLTF

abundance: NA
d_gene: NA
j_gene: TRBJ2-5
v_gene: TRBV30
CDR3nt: TGTGCCTGGAGCGGGGGACCCCAAGAGACCCAGTACTTC
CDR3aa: CAWSGGPQETQYF

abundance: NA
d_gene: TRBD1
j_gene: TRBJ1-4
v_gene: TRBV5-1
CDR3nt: TGCGCCAGCAGCTTGGACCCGGGACAGGGTAATGAAAAACTGTTTTTT
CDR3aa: CASSLDPGQGNEKLFF

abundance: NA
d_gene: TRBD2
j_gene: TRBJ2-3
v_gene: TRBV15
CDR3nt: TGTGCCACCAGCAGTTGGGGGACTAGCTACACAGATACGCAGTATTTT
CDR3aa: CATSSWGTSYTDTQYF

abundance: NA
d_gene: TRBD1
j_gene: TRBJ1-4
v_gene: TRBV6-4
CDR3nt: TGTGCCAGCAGCCCCGGACAGGGGGGCAATGAAAAACTGTTTTTT
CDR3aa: CASSPGQGGNEKLFF

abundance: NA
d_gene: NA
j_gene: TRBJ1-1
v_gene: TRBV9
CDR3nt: TGTGCCAGCAGCCCGGGGGGGTCTAACACTGAAGCTTTCTTT
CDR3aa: CASSPGGSNTEAFF

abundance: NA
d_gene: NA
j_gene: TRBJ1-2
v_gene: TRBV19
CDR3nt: TGTGCCAGTACCCGGGGTGGGTTTAACTATGGCTACACCTTC
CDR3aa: CASTRGGFNYGYTF

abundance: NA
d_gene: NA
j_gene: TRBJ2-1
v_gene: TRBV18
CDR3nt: TGTGCCAGCTCACCGTCCAGGGGGGATATAAGTGAGCAGTTCTTC
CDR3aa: CASSPSRGDISEQFF

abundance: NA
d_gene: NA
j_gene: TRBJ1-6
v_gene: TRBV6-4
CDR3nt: TGTGCCAGCAGTGTCACCGGGACAACTGGCTCACCCCTCCACTTT
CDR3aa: CASSVTGTTGSPLHF

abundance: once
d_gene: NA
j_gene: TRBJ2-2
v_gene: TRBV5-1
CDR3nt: TGCGCCAGCAGCTTTGGCTCGCAGGGCACCGGGGAGCTGTTTTTT
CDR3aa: CASSFGSQGTGELFF

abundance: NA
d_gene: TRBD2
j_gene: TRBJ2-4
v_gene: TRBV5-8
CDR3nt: TGTGCCAGCAGCGCGGGGACGAACGGCGGGGGCAAAAACATTCAGTACTTC
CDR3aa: CASSAGTNGGGKNIQYF

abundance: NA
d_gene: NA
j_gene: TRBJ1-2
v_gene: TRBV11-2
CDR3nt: TGTGCCAGCAGCTTGAGGACAGCAGATGGCTACACCTTC
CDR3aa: CASSLRTADGYTF

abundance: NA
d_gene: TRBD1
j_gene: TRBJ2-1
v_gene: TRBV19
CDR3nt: TGTGCCAGTAGTACCCGGGACAGCTACAATGAGCAGTTCTTC
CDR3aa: CASSTRDSYNEQFF

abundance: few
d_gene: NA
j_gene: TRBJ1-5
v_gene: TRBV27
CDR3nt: TGTGCCAGCAGCCCTTGGGCCAATCAGCCCCAGCATTTT
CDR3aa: CASSPWANQPQHF

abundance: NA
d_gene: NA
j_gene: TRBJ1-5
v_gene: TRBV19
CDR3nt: TGTGCCAGTACCATGGGAGGGACGCGGAGCAATCAGCCCCAGCATTTT
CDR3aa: CASTMGGTRSNQPQHF

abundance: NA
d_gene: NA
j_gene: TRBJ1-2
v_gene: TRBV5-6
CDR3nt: TGTGCCAGCAGCTTGGGTCTTCAGGACACTAACTATGGCTACACCTTC
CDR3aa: CASSLGLQDTNYGYTF